Sequencing of this TCR beta chain was carried out in a study of naive and memory T cell subsets. CDR1 is SEHNR, CDR2 FQNEAQ, per germline (reference sequence). V was pared by 5 bases and J by 3 bases, with 10 bases between. The CDR3 extends over 13 amino acids. An equimolar mix of two oligonucleotides served as the beta constant-region primer for TRBC1 and TRBC2. Ligated cDNA was amplified by four rounds of PCR with nested alpha and beta constant-region primers and SP2. From the UMI-ligation and nested PCR reads, TCRdb called clonotypes with MiXCR, one entry per CDR3 protein. This sample carries tens of thousands of distinct CDR3 sequences, about 10% of them seen once, and the ten largest clones take 22%.

This clonotype originated in a human donor in good health. J is TRBJ1-1 and V is TRBV7-9; a possible D gene is TRBD1 (6 bases). Input material: central memory CD8+ T cells from blood. The CDR3, as DNA: TGTGCCAGCAGCGGAACAGGGTACACTGAAGCTTTCTTT. It translates to CASSGTGYTEAFF.